Following are 28 T cell receptor beta chains from one sample sequenced in a study of beta chain features in type 1 diabetes. Expressed TCRB transcripts were sequenced, since all the RNA that had been isolated was reverse transcribed. Data came from immunoSEQ multiplex PCR; TCRdb stores just in-frame clones and leaves some out. The repertoire consists of fewer than 350,000 clones, with 15% occurring once and the leading ten covering roughly 0.015%. Overall study results and limits: Moderate yet significant TCRB CDR3 shortening was seen in Type 1 diabetes patients in all four CD4+ subsets.

No cognate antigen is known for these TCRs. The material sequenced was naive CD4+ T cells from blood. These receptors all come from a man between 18 and 35 years old with type 1 diabetes.

The chain combines TRBV10-3 with TRBJ2-1; no clear D gene. The CDR3 sequence is 11 residues long. Germline CDR1 reads ENHRY; CDR2 reads SYGVKD. V was cut by 7 bases and J by 6 bases, with 7 bases left in between. CDR3 nucleotide sequence: TGTGCCATCATGGAGAGCAATGAGCAGTTCTTC. Translated, it gives CAIMESNEQFF.

The chain uses TRBV5-4 and TRBJ2-5, with 8 nucleotides matching TRBD2. This CDR3 comprises 14 residues. Germline V gene sequence: CDR1 SGHNT, CDR2 YYREEE (reference sequence). Trimming at V came to 3 bases and at J to 5 bases, leaving 6 bases not matched to a gene. The chain's CDR3 is CASSYRGGTETQYF. The CDR3 region has the DNA TGTGCCAGCAGCTATCGGGGGGGGACGGAGACCCAGTACTTC.

The rearrangement links TRBV16 to TRBJ1-6, with no clear D. From germline, CDR1 is KGHSY and CDR2 FQNENV. Trimming took off 6 bases at V and 11 bases at J, with 17 bases between the two ends. This CDR3 has 14 amino acids. In nucleotides, the CDR3 is TGTGCCAGCAGTCCCCCCGCTCAGCGGACACCCCTCCACTTT. As protein: CASSPPAQRTPLHF.

The chain has TRBV6-1 and TRBJ1-5; the D is unclear. Per the germline V gene, CDR1 is MNHNS and CDR2 is SASEGT. Trimming took 6 bases from V and 0 from J, leaving 12 bases between them. This CDR3 spans 15 amino acids. CDR3 in DNA: TGTGCCAGCAGCGCTGCGCGGTATAGCAATCAGCCCCAGCATTTT. This sequence encodes CASSAARYSNQPQHF.

This clone was observed a few times. The chain links TRBV29-1 to TRBJ1-2; weak D call: TRBD1 (5 bases). The CDR3 has 16 amino acids. Between the trimmed V and J ends, which lost 3 bases and 1 base, there was a span of 18 bases. From germline, CDR1 is SQVTM and CDR2 ANQGSEA. In nucleotides, the CDR3 is TGCAGCGTTGATTTAGGGGAGGGGAGCAGTAACTATGGCTACACCTTC. Protein: CSVDLGEGSSNYGYTF.

This clone was counted between two and nine times. The chain recombines TRBV5-4 with TRBJ2-5, with 7 bases that match TRBD1. The length of the CDR3 is 14 residues. The V and J ends lost 5 bases and 2 bases, in that order; junction bases with no gene match: 6. Germline CDR1 SGHNT, CDR2 YYREEE (reference sequence). CDR3 bases: TGTGCCAGCAGGTCCGACAGGGCGCAAGAGACCCAGTACTTC. This encodes CASRSDRAQETQYF.

The rearrangement links TRBV18 to TRBJ1-5; D remains ambiguous. V was cut by 4 bases and J by 6 bases, with 7 bases left in between. The CDR3 length is 12 residues. Germline CDR1 is KGHSH and CDR2 is LQKENI. The CDR3 spells CASSQTPQPQHF. DNA for the CDR3: TGTGCCAGCTCACAAACACCTCAGCCCCAGCATTTT.

This chain connects TRBV29-1 to TRBJ2-5, with a weak D call TRBD2 (5 bases). This CDR3 region has 13 residues. CDR1 and CDR2 from the germline V gene are SQVTM and ANQGSEA. V was pared by 5 bases and J by 0 bases, with 10 bases between. The CDR3 DNA sequence: TGCAGCGTTCTCTCGGGGAACCAAGAGACCCAGTACTTC. Residues: CSVLSGNQETQYF.

In its sample, this clone was seen a few times. The chain combines TRBV30 with TRBJ2-7; 12 nucleotides agree with TRBD2. In germline, CDR1 is GTSNPN, CDR2 SVGIG (reference sequence). V shed 1 base and J 6 bases; nucleotides not matched to a gene: 4. The CDR3 runs to 14 residues. Here the CDR3 reads CAWSGLAGVFEQYF. The CDR3 nucleotides read TGTGCCTGGAGTGGACTAGCGGGAGTGTTCGAGCAGTACTTC.

This clone occurred a few times. The chain uses TRBV19 and TRBJ1-5; no clear D gene. The CDR3 extends over 16 amino acids. Looked up from germline, CDR1 is LNHDA and CDR2 is SQIVND (reference sequence). The ends were cut back, 6 bases at V and 7 bases at J, with 22 bases in the middle. CDR3 DNA: TGTGCCAGTAGCTATAGTGTGTACGAAAGCTCGCAGCCCCAGCATTTT. Translated, it gives CASSYSVYESSQPQHF.

Only a few counts were recorded for this clone. V usage is TRBV11-2 and J usage is TRBJ1-4, with 7 bases matching TRBD1. Germline CDR1 is SGHAT and CDR2 is FQNNGV. The CDR3 is made up of 14 amino acids. Trimming at V came to 5 bases and at J to 5 bases, leaving 5 bases not matched to a gene. CDR3: CASSLRRGNEKLFF. CDR3 sequence (DNA): TGTGCCAGCAGCCTACGCAGGGGGAATGAAAAACTGTTTTTT. Full variable domain (rest looked up from reference TRBV11-2 and TRBJ1-4): EAGVAQSPRYKIIEKRQSVAFWCNPISGHATLYWYQQILGQGPKLLIQFQNNGVVDDSQLPKDRFSAERLKGVDSTLKIQPAKLEDSAVYLCASSLRRGNEKLFFGSGTQLSVL.

This clone was observed a few times. The CDR3 loop reads CASVKYFQETQYF. The DNA of the CDR3 is TGTGCCAGTGTTAAGTACTTCCAAGAGACCCAGTACTTC. The chain carries TRBV6-1 and TRBJ2-5; D ambiguous. With 9 bases removed from V and 1 base from J, the gap between germline ends came to 12 bases. The CDR3 is 13 residues long. Germline values: CDR1 MNHNS, CDR2 SASEGT.

V is TRBV4-2 and J is TRBJ1-2; 8 bases line up with TRBD1. Germline trimming cut 0 bases from V and 7 bases from J; bases unmatched to any gene: 7. Looked up from germline, CDR1 is LGHNA and CDR2 is YNFKEQ. The CDR3 contains 15 residues. The CDR3 nucleotides read TGTGCCAGCAGCCAAGAAAGCCAGGGGGCCGTTGGCTACACCTTC. Translation: CASSQESQGAVGYTF.

In its sample, this clone was seen a few times. The gene calls are TRBV5-1 and TRBJ2-2, with 9 bases identical to TRBD2. The CDR3 totals 15 residues. Germline V gene sequence: CDR1 SGHRS, CDR2 YFSETQ. The ends lost 2 bases at V and 4 bases at J; junction bases unmatched: 3. In DNA form, the CDR3 reads TGCGCCAGCAGCTTACTAGCGGGCGTCACCGGGGAGCTGTTTTTT. Protein product: CASSLLAGVTGELFF.

This clone has a handful of counts. The chain links TRBV5-1 to TRBJ2-2; 8 positions agree with TRBD1. The V and J ends lost 3 bases and 4 bases, in that order; junction bases with no gene match: 2. The CDR3 covers 14 residues. In germline, CDR1 is SGHRS, CDR2 YFSETQ. This CDR3 reads CASSSTGATGELFF. DNA for the CDR3: TGCGCCAGCAGCTCGACAGGGGCCACCGGGGAGCTGTTTTTT.

This clone has just a few counts. The chain has TRBV5-1 and TRBJ2-7, with no clear D. This CDR3 is 14 amino acids long. Trimming removed 2 bases from V and 0 bases from J, with 9 bases in between. Germline CDR1 and CDR2: SGHRS and YFSETQ. This CDR3 is CASSFASTSYEQYF. The CDR3 bases are TGCGCCAGCAGCTTTGCGTCCACCTCCTACGAGCAGTACTTC.

This chain joins TRBV6-5 and TRBJ2-7; 7 nucleotides agree with TRBD2. The CDR3 runs 16 residues. The V segment lost 0 bases and the J segment 0 bases; nucleotides outside the gene matches: 5. Germline CDR1 reads MNHEY; CDR2 reads SVGAGI. The CDR3 here is CASSYSSTSDSYEQYF. As DNA, the CDR3 is TGTGCCAGCAGTTACTCCTCTACTAGCGACTCCTACGAGCAGTACTTC.

V and J are TRBV30 and TRBJ1-5; a possible D gene is TRBD1 (6 bases). Trimming left V 3 bases short and J 1 base short, with 10 bases between. This CDR3 region has 14 residues. Germline V CDR1 and CDR2: GTSNPN, SVGIG (reference sequence). This chain's CDR3 is CAWSRTASNQPQHF. CDR3 DNA: TGTGCCTGGAGCCGGACAGCGAGCAATCAGCCCCAGCATTTT.

This clone turned up a few times. The rearrangement links TRBV30 to TRBJ1-2; the match to TRBD1 covers 9 bases. The CDR3 has 14 residues. V lost 5 bases to trimming and J lost 4 bases; unmatched junction nucleotides: 8. CDR1 and CDR2 (germline): GTSNPN, SVGIG (reference sequence). The CDR3 reads CAWLDRGEPYGYTF. The CDR3 DNA is TGTGCCTGGCTAGACAGGGGGGAACCCTATGGCTACACCTTC.

The chain links TRBV30 to TRBJ2-7; TRBD1 aligns across 9 bases. Germline trimming cut 6 bases from V and 6 bases from J; bases unmatched to any gene: 12. CDR1 is GTSNPN and CDR2 is SVGIG in the germline V gene (reference sequence). The CDR3 has 14 residues. CDR3 nucleotides: TGTGCCTGCCCAGCCACGACAGGGGGAGGCGAGCAGTACTTC. This translates into CACPATTGGGEQYF.

V usage is TRBV7-2 and J usage is TRBJ1-1, with 9 bases lining up with TRBD1. The CDR3 length is 16 residues. Per germline, CDR1 SGHTA and CDR2 FQGNSA. Trimming took 5 bases from V and 4 from J; bases not matched to a gene: 11. CDR3 sequence (DNA): TGTGCCAGCAGCCCTAGGGGACAGGGTACGGTCACTGAAGCTTTCTTT. This codes for CASSPRGQGTVTEAFF.

This chain connects TRBV30 to TRBJ1-2; TRBD1 matches at 7 bases. CDR1 GTSNPN and CDR2 SVGIG come from the germline V gene (reference sequence). V lost 5 bases to trimming and J lost 7 bases; unmatched junction nucleotides: 7. This CDR3 region has 12 residues. CDR3 sequence reads: CAWRQGFSGYTF. DNA for the CDR3: TGTGCCTGGCGACAGGGCTTTTCTGGCTACACCTTC.

This clone was picked up a small number of times. DNA of the CDR3: TGTGCCAGCCATGGGCCCCATGAGCAGTTCTTC. This gives the protein CASHGPHEQFF. This chain joins TRBV28 and TRBJ2-1; D is unresolved. V shed 8 bases and J shed 8 bases, with 10 bases lying between them. The CDR3 runs 11 residues. CDR1 is MDHEN, CDR2 SYDVKM, per germline.

This clone was counted between two and nine times. The chain joins TRBV6-5 to TRBJ1-5; maybe TRBD1 (5 bases). Germline V gene data show CDR1 as MNHEY and CDR2 as SVGAGI. V was clipped by 2 bases and J by 5 bases, with 13 bases between them. This CDR3 is built from 15 residues. The CDR3 DNA is TGTGCCAGCAGTTACGGTCCGGGGGGACATCAGCCCCAGCATTTT. This encodes CASSYGPGGHQPQHF.

This clone was seen a handful of times. The gene calls are TRBV19 and TRBJ1-5; D is perhaps TRBD1 (6 bases). From germline, CDR1 is LNHDA and CDR2 SQIVND (reference sequence). V lost 5 bases, J lost 2 bases, and 13 bases lay in between. The CDR3 contains 15 residues. The CDR3 sequence: CASSLWGRGNQPQHF. CDR3 in DNA: TGTGCCAGTAGTCTCTGGGGGCGAGGCAATCAGCCCCAGCATTTT.

There are a few counts of this clone. The chain combines TRBV29-1 with TRBJ2-3; 7 bases fit TRBD2. After removal of 5 bases from V and 3 bases from J, the junction contained 8 bases not matched to a gene. CDR3 length equals 14 residues. Germline CDR1 is SQVTM and CDR2 is ANQGSEA. CDR3 nucleotides: TGCAGCGTTAGGCGGGAGACGTGGACAGATACGCAGTATTTT. Translated: CSVRRETWTDTQYF.

The genes are TRBV27 and TRBJ2-1, with 8 bases fitting TRBD2. CDR1 and CDR2 (germline): MNHEY, SMNVEV (reference sequence). With V trimmed by 1 base and J by 5 bases, 13 bases remained unmatched. The CDR3 has 18 amino acids. CDR3 sequence reads: CASSLYAPLAVINNEQFF. The CDR3 nucleotides are TGTGCCAGCAGTTTATATGCCCCACTAGCGGTAATTAACAATGAGCAGTTCTTC.

The chain joins TRBV2 to TRBJ2-7, with 9 nucleotides matching TRBD2. Germline V gives CDR1 SNHLY, CDR2 FYNNEI. This CDR3 is 12 amino acids long. V shed 7 bases, J shed 9 bases, and the junction held 7 bases outside the gene matches. CDR3 sequence reads: CASNLAGKSQYF. The CDR3 nucleotides are TGTGCCAGCAACCTAGCGGGAAAGTCGCAGTACTTC.